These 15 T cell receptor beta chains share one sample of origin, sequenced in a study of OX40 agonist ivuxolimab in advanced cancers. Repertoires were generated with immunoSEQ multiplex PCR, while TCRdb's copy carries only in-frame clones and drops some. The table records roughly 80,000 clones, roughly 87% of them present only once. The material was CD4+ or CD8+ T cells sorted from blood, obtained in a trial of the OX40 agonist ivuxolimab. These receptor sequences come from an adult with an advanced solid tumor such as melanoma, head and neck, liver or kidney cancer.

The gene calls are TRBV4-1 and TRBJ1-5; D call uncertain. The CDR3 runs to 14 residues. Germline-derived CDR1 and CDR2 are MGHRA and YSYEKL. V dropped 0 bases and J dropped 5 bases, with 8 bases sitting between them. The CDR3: CASSQEEQYQPQHF. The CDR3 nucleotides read TGCGCCAGCAGCCAAGAGGAGCAGTATCAGCCCCAGCATTTT.

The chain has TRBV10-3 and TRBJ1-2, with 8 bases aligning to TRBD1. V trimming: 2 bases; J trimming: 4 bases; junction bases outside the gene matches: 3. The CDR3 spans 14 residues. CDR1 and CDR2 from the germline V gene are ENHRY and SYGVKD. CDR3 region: CAISETTGGYGYTF. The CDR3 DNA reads TGTGCCATCAGTGAGACCACAGGGGGCTATGGCTACACCTTC.

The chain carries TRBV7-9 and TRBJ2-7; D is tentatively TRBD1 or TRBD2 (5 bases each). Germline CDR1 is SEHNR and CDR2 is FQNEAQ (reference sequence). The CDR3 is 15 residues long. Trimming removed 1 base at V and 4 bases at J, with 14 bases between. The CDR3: CASSLVGTSGYEQYF. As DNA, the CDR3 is TGTGCCAGCAGCTTAGTAGGGACCTCTGGATACGAGCAGTACTTC.

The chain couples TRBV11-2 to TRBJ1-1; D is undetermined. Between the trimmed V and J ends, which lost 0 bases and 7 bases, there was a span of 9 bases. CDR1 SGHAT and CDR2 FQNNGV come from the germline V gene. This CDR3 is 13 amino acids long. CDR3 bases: TGTGCCAGCAGCTTAGATCGGATGCTTGAAGCTTTCTTT. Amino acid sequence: CASSLDRMLEAFF.

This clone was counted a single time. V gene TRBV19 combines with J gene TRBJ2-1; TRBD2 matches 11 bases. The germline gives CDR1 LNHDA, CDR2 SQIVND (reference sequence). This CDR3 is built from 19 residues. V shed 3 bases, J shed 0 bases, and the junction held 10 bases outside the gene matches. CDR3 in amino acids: CASSILAGGIQSSYNEQFF. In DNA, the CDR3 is TGTGCCAGTAGTATTTTAGCGGGGGGGATTCAAAGCTCCTACAATGAGCAGTTCTTC.

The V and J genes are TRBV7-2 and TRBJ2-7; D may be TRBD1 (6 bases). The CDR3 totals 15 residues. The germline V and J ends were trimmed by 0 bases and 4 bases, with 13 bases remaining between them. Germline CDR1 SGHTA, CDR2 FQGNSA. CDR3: CASSLALGQLYEQYF. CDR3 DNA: TGTGCCAGCAGCTTAGCGCTCGGACAGCTTTACGAGCAGTACTTC.

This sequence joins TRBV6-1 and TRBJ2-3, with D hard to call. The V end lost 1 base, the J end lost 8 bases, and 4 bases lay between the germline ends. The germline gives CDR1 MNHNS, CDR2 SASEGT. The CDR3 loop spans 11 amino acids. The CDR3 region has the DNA TGTGCCAGCAGTGAAGGTGTTACGCAGTATTTT. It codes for CASSEGVTQYF.

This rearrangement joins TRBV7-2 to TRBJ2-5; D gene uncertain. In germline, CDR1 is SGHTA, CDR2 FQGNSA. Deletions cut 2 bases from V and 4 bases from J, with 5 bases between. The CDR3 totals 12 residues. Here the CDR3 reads CASSLRLETQYF. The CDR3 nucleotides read TGTGCCAGCAGCTTAAGATTAGAGACCCAGTACTTC.

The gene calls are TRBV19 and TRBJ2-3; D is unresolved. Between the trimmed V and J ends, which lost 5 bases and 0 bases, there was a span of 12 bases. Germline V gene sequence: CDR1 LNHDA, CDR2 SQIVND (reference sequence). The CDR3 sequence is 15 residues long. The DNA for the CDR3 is TGTGCCAGTAGTGAGTGGGGATCTAGCACAGATACGCAGTATTTT. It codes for CASSEWGSSTDTQYF.

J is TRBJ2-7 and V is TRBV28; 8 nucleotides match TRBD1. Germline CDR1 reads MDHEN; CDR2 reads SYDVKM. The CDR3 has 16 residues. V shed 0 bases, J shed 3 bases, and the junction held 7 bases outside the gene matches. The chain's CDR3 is CASSLWTGDWGYEQYF. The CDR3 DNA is TGTGCCAGCAGTTTATGGACAGGGGATTGGGGCTACGAGCAGTACTTC. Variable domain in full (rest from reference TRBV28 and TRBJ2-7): DVKVTQSSRYLVKRTGEKVFLECVQDMDHENMFWYRQDPGLGLRLIYFSYDVKMKEKGDIPEGYSVSREKKERFSLILESASTNQTSMYLCASSLWTGDWGYEQYFGPGTRLTVT.

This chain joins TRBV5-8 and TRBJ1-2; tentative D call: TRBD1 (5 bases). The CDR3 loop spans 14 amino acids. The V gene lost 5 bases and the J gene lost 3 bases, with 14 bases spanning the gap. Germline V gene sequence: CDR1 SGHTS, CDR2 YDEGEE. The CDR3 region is CASRDRGTDYGYTF. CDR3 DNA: TGTGCCAGCAGGGATCGGGGGACGGACTATGGCTACACCTTC.

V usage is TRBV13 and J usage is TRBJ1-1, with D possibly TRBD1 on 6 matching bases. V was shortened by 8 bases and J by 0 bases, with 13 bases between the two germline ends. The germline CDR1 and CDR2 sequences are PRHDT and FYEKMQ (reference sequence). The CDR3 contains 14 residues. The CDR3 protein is CASSTRGVNTEAFF. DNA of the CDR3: TGTGCCAGCTCCACCAGGGGAGTGAACACTGAAGCTTTCTTT.

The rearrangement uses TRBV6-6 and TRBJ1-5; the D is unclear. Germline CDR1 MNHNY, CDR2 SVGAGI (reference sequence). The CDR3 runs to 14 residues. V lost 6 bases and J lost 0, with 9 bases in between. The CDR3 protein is CASSPFDSNQPQHF. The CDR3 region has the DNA TGTGCCAGCAGCCCTTTCGATAGCAATCAGCCCCAGCATTTT.

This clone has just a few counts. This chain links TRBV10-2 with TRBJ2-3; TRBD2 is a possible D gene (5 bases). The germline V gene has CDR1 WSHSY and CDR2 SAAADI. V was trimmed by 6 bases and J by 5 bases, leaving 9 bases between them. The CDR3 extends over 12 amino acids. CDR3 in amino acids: CASRRRGDTQYF. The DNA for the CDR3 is TGCGCCAGCAGGAGACGGGGAGATACGCAGTATTTT.

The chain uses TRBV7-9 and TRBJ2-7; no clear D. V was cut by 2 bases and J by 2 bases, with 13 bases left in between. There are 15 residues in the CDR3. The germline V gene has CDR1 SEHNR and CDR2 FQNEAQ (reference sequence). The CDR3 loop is CASSLSSQIPYEQYF. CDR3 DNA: TGTGCCAGCAGCTTAAGCAGCCAAATCCCCTACGAGCAGTACTTC.